This T cell receptor (beta chain) emerged from a study of STAT5B mutations in CD4+ large granular lymphocyte leukemia. General study points: Of heterogeneous patient samples, only 5 or 6 CD4-sorted ones were compared for clonality. Patient CD4-sorted repertoires stayed more clonal than healthy ones after leukemic-clone removal.

Either unselected PBMC or bead-purified CD4+, CD4+CD8+, CD57+ or CD56+ cells were sequenced. Per the study methods: A clonotype over 5% of the repertoire counted as a possible leukemic clone, some 63 overall. TCRdb's table, derived via immunoSEQ multiplex PCR, lists solely in-frame clones and lacks some. V and J calls and clone size are given by that table; D and trimming were obtained from the DNA. The sample includes approximately 4,400 clones, roughly 78% of them seen just once. Trimming pared 3 bases from V and 5 bases from J, leaving 8 bases between. Germline V gene data show CDR1 as WNHNN and CDR2 as SYGVQD (reference sequence). This CDR3 comprises 13 residues. Concerning this clone: Its antigen is unknown.

The sample consisted of PBMCs. The gene calls are TRBV10-1 and TRBJ1-5, with unresolved D. The sequence was collected from a man in his 70s with CD4+ T-cell large granular lymphocyte leukemia. DNA for the CDR3: TGCGCCAGCAGTGACCACCAGGATCAGCCCCAGCATTTT. This codes for CASSDHQDQPQHF.